A single sample gave rise to the 20 T cell receptor beta chains below, sequenced in a study of blood T cell repertoires in COVID-19. Profiled with immunoSEQ multiplex PCR; TCRdb holds only in-frame clones, not every one. The sample yields approximately 76,000 clones, roughly 87% seen once. What was sequenced was peripheral blood. These receptors all come from a man aged 25 to 45 with acute or convalescent COVID-19.

The chain is built from TRBV19 and TRBJ2-3; TRBD2 is a possible D gene (6 bases). There are 15 residues in the CDR3. Per the germline V gene, CDR1 is LNHDA and CDR2 is SQIVND (reference sequence). Trimming took off 4 bases at V and 0 bases at J, with 11 bases between the two ends. DNA for the CDR3: TGTGCCAGTAGTACGGCTAGCGTTAGCACAGATACGCAGTATTTT. Amino acids: CASSTASVSTDTQYF.

The chain employs TRBV5-1 and TRBJ2-1, with a possible D match to TRBD1 (5 bases). V lost 7 bases, J lost 0 bases, and 11 bases lay in between. CDR1 is SGHRS, CDR2 YFSETQ, per germline. The CDR3 has 14 amino acids. The CDR3 sequence is CASLQDSSYNEQFF. CDR3 in DNA: TGCGCCAGCCTCCAAGACAGCTCCTACAATGAGCAGTTCTTC.

The rearrangement joins TRBV7-3 to TRBJ2-7; possibly TRBD2 for D (5 bases). This CDR3 is 13 amino acids long. In germline, CDR1 is SGHTA, CDR2 FQGTGA. V was shortened by 0 bases and J by 12 bases, with 15 bases between the two germline ends. The CDR3: CASSLTKEAHRYF. CDR3 DNA sequence: TGTGCCAGCAGCTTAACGAAGGAGGCCCACAGGTACTTC.

The V gene is TRBV12-3 or TRBV12-4, the J gene TRBJ2-1, with TRBD2 matching over 9 bases. This CDR3 contains 13 residues. With 6 bases clipped from V and 15 bases from J, the junction kept 12 bases outside the gene matches. CDR3: CASSPPAGGAPFF. The DNA of the CDR3 is TGTGCCAGCAGCCCTCCAGCGGGAGGAGCGCCGTTCTTC.

This clone was observed once. The CDR3 coding sequence is TGTGCCAGCAGTCCGAGTCGGTCCCGCTATCTAGCCAAAAACATTCAGTACTTC. This gives the protein CASSPSRSRYLAKNIQYF. The chain employs TRBV6-2 or TRBV6-3 and TRBJ2-4; D call uncertain. CDR1 and CDR2 from the germline V gene are MNHEY and SVGEGT. This CDR3 has 18 amino acids. V was pared by 5 bases and J by 0 bases, with 20 bases between.

This rearrangement joins TRBV27 to TRBJ2-5; 12 nucleotides align to TRBD2. Germline CDR1 MNHEY, CDR2 SMNVEV (reference sequence). The CDR3 runs to 16 residues. Trimming took 5 bases from V and 4 from J; bases not matched to a gene: 8. This chain's CDR3 is CASSPRRTSGTETQYF. The CDR3 DNA sequence: TGTGCCAGCAGTCCTAGAAGGACTAGCGGGACAGAGACCCAGTACTTC.

This chain uses TRBV1 with TRBJ2-5; the table's D call, TRBD1, has no DNA check behind it. TRBV1 is a listed pseudogene. This CDR3 has 17 residues. In nucleotides, the CDR3 is TGCACCAGCAGCCAAGCCCCCACAGGCACCCCGCAAGAGACCCAGTACTTC. Its translation is CTSSQAPTGTPQETQYF.

The CDR3 sequence: CASSREAGFYEQYF. Here the CDR3 DNA reads TGTGCCAGCAGCCGTGAGGCGGGATTCTACGAGCAGTACTTC. The rearrangement uses TRBV7-2 and TRBJ2-7, with TRBD2 as a possible D gene (6 bases). The CDR3 runs to 14 residues. From germline, CDR1 is SGHTA and CDR2 FQGNSA. V lost 5 bases, J lost 3 bases, and 14 bases lay in between.

The chain is built from TRBV6-6 and TRBJ2-1; 14 positions match TRBD2. CDR1 is MNHNY, CDR2 SVGAGI, per germline (reference sequence). V lost 4 bases, J lost 16 bases, and 9 bases stayed unmatched. The CDR3 has 14 residues. CDR3 nucleotides: TGTGCCAGCAGTTCCGTCGGACTAGCGGGAGGCTTTTTCTTC. Its translation is CASSSVGLAGGFFF.

V and J are TRBV9 and TRBJ2-2, with TRBD1 identical over 9 bases. This CDR3 region has 23 residues. CDR1 and CDR2 from the germline V gene are SGDLS and YYNGEE. With V trimmed by 0 bases and J by 4 bases, 25 bases remained unmatched. CDR3 DNA: TGTGCCAGCAGCGTAGGGGACAGGGTATTGGGTAATCCGCTCGCGACGACCACCGGGGAGCTGTTTTTT. This gives the protein CASSVGDRVLGNPLATTTGELFF.

On this clone itself: This sample includes further DNA sequences coding for the same CDR3. The V gene is TRBV28, the J gene TRBJ2-7, with 10 positions matching TRBD1. The CDR3 is made up of 13 amino acids. J was trimmed by 1 base and V by 10 bases; bases with no gene match: 4. Germline V gene data show CDR1 as MDHEN and CDR2 as SYDVKM. CDR3: CATRTGGSYEQYF. The CDR3 DNA follows: TGTGCCACAAGGACAGGGGGATCCTACGAGCAGTACTTC.

This chain joins TRBV6-5 and TRBJ2-5; D perhaps matches TRBD2 (6 bases). There are 12 residues in the CDR3. Trimming stripped 6 bases from V and 5 bases from J, with 10 bases between. Germline V gene data show CDR1 as MNHEY and CDR2 as SVGAGI. The CDR3 region is CASSHRGETQYF. The CDR3 nucleotides are TGTGCCAGCAGCCACCGGGGGGAGACCCAGTACTTC.

This rearrangement joins TRBV23-1 to TRBJ2-7; D is uncertain. TRBV23-1 is labeled an ORF, and its function is uncertain. The CDR3 length is 15 residues. V was trimmed by 0 bases and J by 4 bases, leaving 13 bases between them. In DNA form, the CDR3 reads TGCGCCAGCAGTCAATCGAGGCCGAAAGATTACGAGCAGTACTTC. This translates into CASSQSRPKDYEQYF.

The V call is TRBV30, the J call TRBJ1-6, with D perhaps TRBD1 (5 bases). Trimming removed 1 base from V and 10 bases from J, with 8 bases in between. The CDR3 has 12 amino acids. Germline CDR1 and CDR2: GTSNPN and SVGIG (reference sequence). The CDR3 is CAWSAGRSPLHF. DNA for the CDR3: TGTGCCTGGAGTGCAGGGCGATCACCCCTCCACTTT.

V is TRBV2 and J is TRBJ2-1; D is ambiguous. CDR1 is SNHLY and CDR2 is FYNNEI in the germline V gene. This CDR3 comprises 14 residues. The V end was cut by 5 bases, the J end by 0 bases, with 8 bases between. The DNA of the CDR3 is TGTGCCAGCAGTAGCGAGAGCTCCTACAATGAGCAGTTCTTC. Protein: CASSSESSYNEQFF.

This clone was seen once. The chain links TRBV5-5 to TRBJ2-7, with D possibly matching TRBD1 (5 bases). This CDR3 is built from 16 residues. Germline V lookup: CDR1 SGHKS, CDR2 YYEKEE (reference sequence). V lost 4 bases and J lost 3, with 20 bases in between. The CDR3 reads CASSPRMAGLNYEQYF. Here the CDR3 DNA reads TGTGCCAGCAGCCCTAGGATGGCAGGGTTGAACTACGAGCAGTACTTC.

The CDR3 sequence is CASSLLMAQPHEQYF. DNA for the CDR3: TGTGCCAGCAGCTTGCTTATGGCCCAACCCCACGAGCAGTACTTC. This chain uses TRBV5-5 with TRBJ2-7; D unclear. V was cut by 1 base and J by 5 bases, with 16 bases left in between. The CDR3 contains 15 residues. The germline V gene has CDR1 SGHKS and CDR2 YYEKEE (reference sequence). The whole variable domain, remainder taken from reference TRBV5-5 and TRBJ2-7, is DAGVTQSPTHLIKTRGQQVTLRCSPISGHKSVSWYQQVLGQGPQFIFQYYEKEERGRGNFPDRFSARQFPNYSSELNVNALLLGDSALYLCASSLLMAQPHEQYFGPGTRLTVT.

J is TRBJ2-7 and V is TRBV29-1; 8 bases line up with TRBD1. V shed 7 bases, J shed 0 bases, and the junction held 8 bases outside the gene matches. Germline loops: CDR1 SQVTM, CDR2 ANQGSEA. The CDR3 contains 14 residues. The CDR3 sequence: CSAQGADSSYEQYF. DNA of the CDR3: TGCAGCGCCCAGGGGGCGGACAGCTCCTACGAGCAGTACTTC.

The genes are TRBV5-1 and TRBJ2-5; perhaps TRBD2 as D (5 bases). The V and J ends lost 5 bases and 4 bases respectively, with 9 bases between them. Germline V gene lookup returns CDR1 SGHRS and CDR2 YFSETQ. CDR3 size: 12 residues. CDR3 bases: TGCGCCAGCAGGGTAGCGAGAGAGACCCAGTACTTC. Residues: CASRVARETQYF.

The sample holds a few counts of this clone. The rearrangement uses TRBV20-1 and TRBJ1-1; D is perhaps TRBD1 (5 bases). The length of the CDR3 is 9 residues. Germline-derived CDR1 and CDR2 are DFQATT and SNEGSKA (reference sequence). CDR3 DNA sequence: TGCAAGCAGGGCACTGAAGCTTTCTTT. Translated, it gives CKQGTEAFF.